This T cell receptor (beta chain) emerged from a study of blood T cell repertoires in COVID-19. As processed by the authors: Nucleated cell number was recorded as an estimate derived from reference gene primer amplification. The table came from immunoSEQ multiplex PCR; TCRdb's copy has only in-frame clones and leaves some out. Clone size and V and J calls were adopted from that table, with D and trimming inferred from the DNA. The profile covers 130,000 to 150,000 clones, with around 87% appearing a single time and roughly two fifths taken by the ten largest. The CDR3 contains 16 residues. V shed 1 base, J shed 7 bases, and the junction held 11 bases outside the gene matches. Germline V gene data show CDR1 as KGHDR and CDR2 as SFDVKD.

The V gene is TRBV24-1, the J gene TRBJ2-5; 7 bases agree with TRBD1. The sequence was collected from a man in his fifties who had recovered from COVID-19. The sample taken for sequencing was peripheral blood. CDR3 region: CATSDFTGVGVGTQYF. CDR3 coding DNA: TGTGCCACCAGTGATTTCACAGGGGTTGGAGTAGGGACCCAGTACTTC.